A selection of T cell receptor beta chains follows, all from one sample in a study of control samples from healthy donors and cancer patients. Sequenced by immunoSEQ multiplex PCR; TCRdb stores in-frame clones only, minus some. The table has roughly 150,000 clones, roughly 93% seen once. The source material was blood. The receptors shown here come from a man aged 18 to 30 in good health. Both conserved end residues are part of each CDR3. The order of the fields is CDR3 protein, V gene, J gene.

CASSLLGSNQPQHF,TRBV5-5,TRBJ1-5
CASSRDTLGGEAFF,TRBV19,TRBJ1-1
CASKGQGAVCPYNEQFF,TRBV11-2,TRBJ2-1
CASSTWGYNEQFF,TRBV27,TRBJ2-1
CASSGRPKSHEQYF,TRBV5-4,TRBJ2-7
CASSLAYRGENQPQHF,TRBV7-8,TRBJ1-5
CASSLGLAGTNTQYF,TRBV7-2,TRBJ2-3
CASSYSSGGGGTEAFF,TRBV7-6,TRBJ1-1
CASSEVSYQPQHF,TRBV6-1,TRBJ1-5
CASTFGRSDGYTF,TRBV19,TRBJ1-2
CASSRMVDEQYF,TRBV7-9,TRBJ2-7
CASSREGSYGYTF,TRBV5-4,TRBJ1-2
CAWSPRTGVETQYF,TRBV30,TRBJ2-5
CASSLRSSKNTEAFF,TRBV5-5,TRBJ1-1
CASSDLLAGQETQYF,TRBV6-1,TRBJ2-5
CASSSYEVSSSYNEQFF,TRBV13,TRBJ2-1
CASSSDGDNEQFF,TRBV27,TRBJ2-1
CASSLTDRGGNTEAFF,TRBV28,TRBJ1-1
CASSESGPGHNSYEQYF,TRBV10-1,TRBJ2-7
CASNDGGAHEQYF,TRBV19,TRBJ2-7